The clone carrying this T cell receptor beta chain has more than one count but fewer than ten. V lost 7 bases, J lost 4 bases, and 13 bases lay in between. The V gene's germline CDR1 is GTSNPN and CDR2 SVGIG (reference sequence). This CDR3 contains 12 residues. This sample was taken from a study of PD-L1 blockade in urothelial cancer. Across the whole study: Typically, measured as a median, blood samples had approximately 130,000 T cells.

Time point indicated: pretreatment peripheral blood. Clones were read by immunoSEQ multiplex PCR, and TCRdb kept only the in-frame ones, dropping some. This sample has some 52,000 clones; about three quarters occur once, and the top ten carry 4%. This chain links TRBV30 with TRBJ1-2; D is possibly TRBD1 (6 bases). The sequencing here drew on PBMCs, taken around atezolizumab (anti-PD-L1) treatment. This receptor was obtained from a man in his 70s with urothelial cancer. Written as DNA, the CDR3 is TGTGCCTTGATGGACAGAGGCTATGGCTACACCTTC. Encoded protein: CALMDRGYGYTF.